The next 2 T cell receptor beta chains were all read from a single sample in a study of blood T cell repertoires in COVID-19. Profiled with immunoSEQ multiplex PCR; TCRdb holds only in-frame clones, not every one. Here the sample spans approximately 190,000 clones, 88% being singletons. The sample comprised peripheral blood. These receptors all stem from a man aged 70 or older with active or convalescent COVID-19.

The chain carries TRBV10-3 and TRBJ1-2; 7 nucleotides agree with TRBD1. Germline values: CDR1 ENHRY, CDR2 SYGVKD. The CDR3 loop spans 14 amino acids. V shed 2 bases, J shed 9 bases, and the junction held 9 bases outside the gene matches. This CDR3 reads CAISEPRQGTSYTF. The CDR3 DNA is TGTGCCATCAGTGAGCCCCGACAGGGTACAAGCTACACCTTC.

This clone has only a few counts. V gene TRBV18 combines with J gene TRBJ1-1; D perhaps matches TRBD1 (5 bases). The germline V gene has CDR1 KGHSH and CDR2 LQKENI. Trimming removed 6 bases at V and 1 base at J, with 12 bases between. The CDR3 is made up of 14 amino acids. CDR3 nucleotides: TGTGCCAGCTCGGAGGGACGGACGAACACTGAAGCTTTCTTT. The encoded protein is CASSEGRTNTEAFF.